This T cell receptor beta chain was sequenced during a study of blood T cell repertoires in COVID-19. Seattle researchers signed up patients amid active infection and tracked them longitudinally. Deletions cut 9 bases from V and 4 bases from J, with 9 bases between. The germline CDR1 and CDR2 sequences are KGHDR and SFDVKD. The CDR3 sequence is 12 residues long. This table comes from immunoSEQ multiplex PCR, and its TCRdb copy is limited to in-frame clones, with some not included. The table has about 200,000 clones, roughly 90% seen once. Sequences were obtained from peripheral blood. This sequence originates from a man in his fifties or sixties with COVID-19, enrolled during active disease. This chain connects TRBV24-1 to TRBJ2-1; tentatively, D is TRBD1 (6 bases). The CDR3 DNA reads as TGTGCCACCTGGACAGTATACAATGAGCAGTTCTTC. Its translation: CATWTVYNEQFF.